One and the same sample provided the 20 T cell receptor beta chains below, sequenced in a study of T cells after posttransplantation cyclophosphamide. The table came from immunoSEQ multiplex PCR; TCRdb's copy has only in-frame clones and leaves some out. This sample yields some 16,000 clones, of which roughly 84% are seen a single time; around 4.6% belongs to the top ten. Controls had myeloablative marrow grafts with methotrexate and calcineurin inhibitor, sampled at 1 year. Here the sequenced sample was PBMCs, taken 371 days after allogeneic stem cell transplant with calcineurin inhibitor and methotrexate. The receptors originated from a young adult male patient who received an allogeneic stem cell transplant from a related donor, was CMV-positive, and had no GVHD. Some of these T cells may belong to the graft donor.

This clone was observed a single time. This rearrangement joins TRBV10-2 to TRBJ1-4; a possible D gene is TRBD1 (5 bases). The V gene lost 4 bases and the J gene lost 3 bases, with 15 bases spanning the gap. The CDR3 loop spans 16 amino acids. Germline V gene sequence: CDR1 WSHSY, CDR2 SAAADI. As DNA, the CDR3 is TGCGCCAGCAGTGGCGGGACCACTGCGGCTAATGAAAAACTGTTTTTT. Its translation is CASSGGTTAANEKLFF.

The V call is TRBV29-1, the J call TRBJ1-2; D call uncertain. The CDR3 consists of 14 residues. V was clipped by 6 bases and J by 3 bases, with 17 bases between them. Germline-derived CDR1 and CDR2 are SQVTM and ANQGSEA. The CDR3 spells CSVLRGFGDYGYTF. Here the CDR3 DNA reads TGCAGCGTCCTCAGAGGTTTCGGAGACTATGGCTACACCTTC.

The chain employs TRBV6-5 and TRBJ2-3, with 7 bases aligning to TRBD2. The ends lost 6 bases at V and 2 bases at J; junction bases unmatched: 8. The CDR3 is made up of 15 amino acids. Germline lookup yields CDR1 MNHEY and CDR2 SVGAGI. The CDR3 nucleotides read TGTGCCAGCAGCCAAACTAGCGCACACACAGATACGCAGTATTTT. This encodes CASSQTSAHTDTQYF.

The genes are TRBV5-1 and TRBJ2-5; no firm D call. CDR1 SGHRS and CDR2 YFSETQ come from the germline V gene. This CDR3 is 13 amino acids long. The germline V and J ends were trimmed by 0 bases and 2 bases, with 5 bases remaining between them. The CDR3 nucleotides read TGCGCCAGCAGCTTGGGGCAGCAAGAGACCCAGTACTTC. It encodes CASSLGQQETQYF.

The table lists this clone with a few counts. The chain combines TRBV2 with TRBJ2-7; TRBD2 is a possible D gene (6 bases). Between the trimmed V and J ends, which lost 6 bases and 0 bases, there was a span of 12 bases. The CDR3 runs to 14 residues. Germline CDR1 is SNHLY and CDR2 is FYNNEI. The DNA for the CDR3 is TGTGCCAGCAGGGGGGGTCAGGCCTCCTACGAGCAGTACTTC. Encoded protein: CASRGGQASYEQYF. Full variable domain (remainder filled in from reference TRBV2 and TRBJ2-7): EPEVTQTPSHQVTQMGQEVILRCVPISNHLYFYWYRQILGQKVEFLVSFYNNEISEKSEIFDDQFSVERPDGSNFTLKIRSTKLEDSAMYFCASRGGQASYEQYFGPGTRLTVT.

The chain carries TRBV7-8 and TRBJ1-2; TRBD1 aligns across 7 bases. This CDR3 is built from 14 residues. J was trimmed by 4 bases and V by 6 bases; bases with no gene match: 8. CDR1 SGHVS and CDR2 FQNEAQ come from the germline V gene. The CDR3 DNA follows: TGTGCCAGCAGTACAGGGGTACAGGGCTATGGCTACACCTTC. As protein: CASSTGVQGYGYTF.

The CDR3 DNA follows: TGTGCCAGCAGTTTAACTCCGCCGGGAGCGATATTGTACAATGAGCAGTTCTTC. It specifies CASSLTPPGAILYNEQFF. V and J are TRBV28 and TRBJ2-1; D might be TRBD2 (6 bases). CDR3 length: 18 residues. Germline V gives CDR1 MDHEN, CDR2 SYDVKM. The V end lost 2 bases, the J end lost 4 bases, and 21 bases lay between the germline ends.

The chain uses TRBV7-3 and TRBJ1-1; D is unresolved. The germline V and J ends were trimmed by 5 bases and 0 bases, with 13 bases remaining between them. This CDR3 is built from 15 residues. CDR1 and CDR2 from the germline V gene are SGHTA and FQGTGA. This CDR3 reads CASSPSHSLNTEAFF. Written as DNA, the CDR3 is TGTGCCAGCAGCCCGTCCCATAGCTTGAACACTGAAGCTTTCTTT.

This chain links TRBV13 with TRBJ2-5, with 8 nucleotides matching TRBD1. Looked up from germline, CDR1 is PRHDT and CDR2 is FYEKMQ (reference sequence). J lost 5 bases, V lost 6 bases, and 8 bases had no gene match. The CDR3 has 14 amino acids. CDR3 region: CASRRQGPSETQYF. CDR3 coding DNA: TGTGCCAGCAGACGACAGGGGCCTTCGGAGACCCAGTACTTC.

There are a few counts of this clone. J is TRBJ1-2 and V is TRBV28; 7 bases line up with TRBD1. Germline lookup yields CDR1 MDHEN and CDR2 SYDVKM. Losses at the gene ends were 5 bases for V and 4 bases for J; bases not matched to a gene: 4. CDR3 size: 13 residues. CDR3 residues: CASSPYRGYGYTF. CDR3 coding DNA: TGTGCCAGCAGTCCCTACAGGGGCTATGGCTACACCTTC.

The rearrangement uses TRBV11-2 and TRBJ1-2; possibly TRBD1 for D (6 bases). The CDR3 has 14 residues. Between the trimmed V and J ends, which lost 2 bases and 1 base, there was a span of 8 bases. CDR1 is SGHAT, CDR2 FQNNGV, per germline. Here the CDR3 DNA reads TGTGCCAGCAGCTTAAGACAGGATAACTATGGCTACACCTTC. As protein: CASSLRQDNYGYTF.

The chain combines TRBV4-3 with TRBJ1-5; D remains unclear. Trimming cost V 0 bases and J 9 bases, with 18 bases left between them. This CDR3 is 16 amino acids long. CDR1 LGHNA and CDR2 YSLEER come from the germline V gene. The DNA of the CDR3 is TGCGCCAGCAGCCAAGATAGTCCGGCGGTAGGTGGGCCCCAGCATTTT. Encoded protein: CASSQDSPAVGGPQHF.

This rearrangement joins TRBV7-9 to TRBJ2-3; 13 bases map to TRBD2. Germline V lookup: CDR1 SEHNR, CDR2 FQNEAQ (reference sequence). The CDR3 consists of 15 residues. Trimming took 3 bases from V and 4 from J; bases not matched to a gene: 1. The CDR3 sequence is CASSFGLAGADTQYF. The CDR3 coding sequence is TGTGCCAGCAGCTTCGGACTAGCGGGAGCAGATACGCAGTATTTT.

This clone has a handful of counts. The V gene is TRBV19, the J gene TRBJ1-2, with D perhaps TRBD1 (5 bases). Deletions cut 4 bases from V and 7 bases from J, with 16 bases between. The CDR3 is 14 amino acids. Germline lookup yields CDR1 LNHDA and CDR2 SQIVND (reference sequence). The CDR3 loop is CASSTGLGGSGYTF. As DNA, the CDR3 is TGTGCCAGTAGTACGGGACTGGGAGGTTCTGGCTACACCTTC.

The genes are TRBV6-5 and TRBJ2-7; 11 nucleotides align to TRBD2. Trimming at V came to 1 base and at J to 3 bases, leaving 2 bases not matched to a gene. The germline gives CDR1 MNHEY, CDR2 SVGAGI. CDR3 length: 15 residues. The CDR3 spells CASSYLAGGDYEQYF. The DNA for the CDR3 is TGTGCCAGCAGTTACTTAGCGGGAGGGGACTACGAGCAGTACTTC.

V usage is TRBV6-1 and J usage is TRBJ1-2; D call uncertain. The CDR3 contains 11 residues. Germline CDR1 is MNHNS and CDR2 is SASEGT. Trimming left V 2 bases short and J 5 bases short, with 3 bases between. The CDR3 region is CASSELYGYTF. The CDR3, as DNA: TGTGCCAGCAGTGAACTTTATGGCTACACCTTC.

The chain recombines TRBV2 with TRBJ1-1, with D possibly being TRBD1 (6 bases). V was trimmed by 7 bases and J by 5 bases, leaving 17 bases between them. Looked up from germline, CDR1 is SNHLY and CDR2 is FYNNEI. This CDR3 contains 14 residues. The CDR3 region has the DNA TGTGCCAGCAAAAGGACAGAAGGTAGGACTGAAGCTTTCTTT. This encodes CASKRTEGRTEAFF.

The CDR3, as DNA: TGTGCCAGCAGTGAGACGCAACAGGGGTCTGGAAACACCATATATTTT. Its translation is CASSETQQGSGNTIYF. The rearrangement links TRBV6-1 to TRBJ1-3, with 7 bases lining up with TRBD1. Germline CDR1 and CDR2: MNHNS and SASEGT. With V trimmed by 3 bases and J by 1 base, 6 bases remained unmatched. The CDR3 consists of 16 residues.

This clone appeared a single time. The gene calls are TRBV2 and TRBJ2-4, with 7 bases lining up with TRBD1. Germline loops: CDR1 SNHLY, CDR2 FYNNEI. The V and J ends lost 6 bases and 1 base, in that order; junction bases with no gene match: 3. The CDR3 loop spans 14 amino acids. CDR3 sequence (DNA): TGTGCCAGCAGCCTGGACAGGGCCAAAAACATTCAGTACTTC. Its protein is CASSLDRAKNIQYF. Full variable domain (rest looked up from reference TRBV2 and TRBJ2-4): EPEVTQTPSHQVTQMGQEVILRCVPISNHLYFYWYRQILGQKVEFLVSFYNNEISEKSEIFDDQFSVERPDGSNFTLKIRSTKLEDSAMYFCASSLDRAKNIQYFGAGTRLSVL.

The gene calls are TRBV18 and TRBJ2-2; TRBD2 matches at 7 bases. V shed 2 bases, J shed 4 bases, and the junction held 7 bases outside the gene matches. Germline values: CDR1 KGHSH, CDR2 LQKENI. The CDR3 spans 16 residues. The CDR3 DNA follows: TGTGCCAGCTCACCAGCGGGGGTAGGAGGCACCGGGGAGCTGTTTTTT. Protein product: CASSPAGVGGTGELFF.